The rows below give T cell receptor beta chains drawn from one sample of a study of T-cell reconstitution after alpha-beta-depleted transplantation in children. TCRdb itself ran the PCR reads through MiXCR, one entry per CDR3 protein. Of a few hundred thousand distinct CDR3 sequences in the sample, around 10% were seen once. The input for sequencing was PBMCs from the stem cell graft donor, taken from the stem cell graft. These receptors were collected from a human donor who donated a stem cell graft to a child with acute lymphoblastic leukemia. Both conserved end residues are part of each CDR3. A D gene is named only where the DNA matches it firmly. Only part of the rows carry a size: once, few, many, or a class if the clone is expanded.

v_gene	j_gene	abundance	d_gene	len	CDR3aa	CDR3nt
TRBV29-1	TRBJ2-1	-	TRBD1	13	CSVDWTGGNEQFF	TGCAGCGTTGATTGGACAGGGGGCAATGAGCAGTTCTTC
TRBV20-1	TRBJ1-2	few	-	15	CSARDLEGPRYGYTF	TGCAGTGCTAGAGATTTGGAGGGGCCGCGCTATGGCTACACCTTC
TRBV24-1	TRBJ2-1	-	TRBD2	17	CATSDALIAGNYNEQFF	TGTGCCACCAGTGATGCCTTAATAGCGGGGAACTACAATGAGCAGTTCTTC
TRBV7-3	TRBJ2-2	many	-	17	CASSLDQTYRNTGELFF	TGTGCCAGCAGCTTGGACCAAACGTATAGAAACACCGGGGAGCTGTTTTTT
TRBV20-1	TRBJ2-1	many	TRBD2	15	CSARRLAVTYNEQFF	TGCAGTGCTAGGAGACTAGCGGTTACTTACAATGAGCAGTTCTTC
TRBV4-3	TRBJ1-1	-	TRBD1	15	CASMPPFEGALKAFF	TGCGCCAGCATGCCCCCCTTCGAGGGGGCCCTGAAAGCTTTCTTT
TRBV10-3	TRBJ2-1	many	TRBD2	17	CAISESASGIRVNEQFF	TGTGCCATCAGTGAGTCGGCTAGCGGGATACGGGTCAATGAGCAGTTCTTC
TRBV5-1	TRBJ2-3	few	-	15	CASSFSHGGTDTQYF	TGCGCCAGCAGCTTCTCTCATGGGGGTACAGATACGCAGTATTTT
TRBV11-2	TRBJ2-4	-	-	14	CASSLDSTKNIQYF	TGTGCCAGCAGCCTGGACAGCACCAAAAACATTCAGTACTTC
TRBV6-5	TRBJ1-4	-	-	13	CASSYRAAEKLFF	TGTGCCAGCAGTTACAGGGCAGCCGAAAAACTGTTTTTT
TRBV10-3	TRBJ2-7	few	-	14	CAISEYGRGYEQYF	TGTGCCATCAGTGAGTATGGCAGGGGCTACGAGCAGTACTTC
TRBV6-1	TRBJ1-5	few	-	16	CASSPNGGVANQPQHF	TGTGCCAGCAGTCCTAACGGGGGTGTTGCCAATCAGCCCCAGCATTTT
TRBV10-3	TRBJ1-1	few	-	13	CAGGGTQGTEAFF	TGCGCTGGGGGGGGGACTCAGGGCACTGAAGCTTTCTTT
TRBV7-8	TRBJ2-5	-	TRBD2	15	CASFSGRARRETQYF	TGTGCCAGTTTTAGCGGGAGGGCCCGTAGGGAGACCCAGTACTTC
TRBV12-3/TRBV12-4	TRBJ2-5	-	-	17	CASSPSVGLEGKETQYF	TGTGCCAGCAGTCCCTCCGTAGGACTCGAGGGGAAAGAGACCCAGTACTTC
TRBV7-2	TRBJ1-6	many	TRBD1	12	CATGTGNSPLHF	TGTGCCACCGGGACAGGAAATTCACCCCTCCACTTT
TRBV10-2	TRBJ2-7	-	TRBD1	12	CASSPSRTGLYF	TGCGCCAGCAGCCCTTCCAGGACAGGGTTATACTTC
TRBV4-3	TRBJ1-1	-	-	14	CASSQGTANTEAFF	TGCGCCAGCAGCCAAGGGACAGCGAACACTGAAGCTTTCTTT
TRBV27	TRBJ2-1	few	TRBD1	15	CASSFSGQGYNEQFF	TGTGCCAGCAGTTTTTCGGGACAGGGCTACAATGAGCAGTTCTTC
TRBV5-6	TRBJ2-1	many	-	13	CASSLLLVDEQFF	TGTGCCAGCAGCTTGTTACTAGTCGATGAGCAGTTCTTC
TRBV27	TRBJ1-2	few	-	11	CPLDNAYGYTF	TGTCCCTTGGACAACGCATATGGCTACACCTTC
TRBV7-9	TRBJ2-5	many	TRBD2	15	CASSTRDYLIETQYF	TGTGCCAGCAGCACCCGGGACTACTTGATAGAGACCCAGTACTTC
TRBV5-1	TRBJ2-5	few	-	14	CASSLEQVSQPQYF	TGCGCCAGCAGCTTGGAGCAGGTCTCTCAGCCCCAGTACTTC
TRBV3-1	TRBJ2-1	-	TRBD2	13	CASSSGRYNEQFF	TGTGCCAGCAGTAGCGGGCGATACAATGAGCAGTTCTTC
TRBV25-1	TRBJ2-3	-	-	15	CASSDTGARTDTQYF	TGTGCCAGCAGTGACACGGGAGCGAGGACAGATACGCAGTATTTT
TRBV29-1	TRBJ2-1	-	TRBD2	16	CSVESLGLAGVDEQFF	TGCAGCGTTGAAAGCTTGGGGCTAGCGGGAGTGGATGAGCAGTTCTTC
TRBV7-2	TRBJ2-7	-	-	11	CASSIANEQYF	TGTGCCAGCAGCATAGCGAACGAGCAGTACTTC
TRBV6-5	TRBJ1-5	-	TRBD1	14	CASSYGTGVQPQHF	TGTGCCAGCAGTTACGGGACAGGAGTTCAGCCCCAGCATTTT
TRBV20-1	TRBJ2-5	-	-	11	CSAAELETQYF	TGCAGTGCAGCGGAATTGGAGACCCAGTACTTC
TRBV4-1	TRBJ1-5	-	-	16	CASSRQDTAGNQPQHF	TGCGCCAGCAGCCGACAAGATACGGCAGGGAATCAGCCCCAGCATTTT
TRBV28	TRBJ1-4	few	-	15	CASSLDPGSGEKLFF	TGTGCCAGCAGTTTAGATCCGGGTTCGGGTGAAAAACTGTTTTTT
TRBV5-1	TRBJ2-3	many	TRBD2	16	CASSLGLAGYTDTQYF	TGTGCTAGCAGCTTGGGGCTAGCGGGGTACACAGATACGCAGTATTTT
TRBV28	TRBJ2-1	many	-	14	CASSLVRGYNEQFF	TGTGCCAGCAGTTTGGTAAGGGGGTACAATGAGCAGTTCTTC
TRBV6-2/TRBV6-3	TRBJ2-5	many	-	14	CASSPQGRLETQYF	TGTGCCAGCAGTCCTCAGGGACGGTTAGAGACCCAGTACTTC
TRBV12-3/TRBV12-4	TRBJ2-1	-	TRBD1	16	CASSLLGTGSNNEQFF	TGTGCCAGCAGTTTATTGGGGACAGGATCGAACAATGAGCAGTTCTTC
TRBV5-1	TRBJ1-2	-	-	14	CASSLEGVGYGYTF	TGCGCCAGCAGCTTGGAGGGGGTCGGCTATGGCTACACCTTC
TRBV5-6	TRBJ2-3	many	TRBD2	16	CASSLSGRRYTDTQYF	TGTGCCAGCAGCTTGTCCGGGAGGCGGTACACAGATACGCAGTATTTT